This TCR beta chain was captured in a study of T cell repertoires in cytomegalovirus infection (dated by TCRdb to about 2019). Describing the broader study: The peptide stimulations were aimed at well-studied HLA-B-restricted epitopes as well as recently identified HLA-C-restricted CMV epitopes, whose presentation resists viral immunomodulation. The HLA type of each donor mattered for the analysis, because public TCR beta signatures pointed to carriage of CMV infection along with the matching HLA type.

This clonotype was picked up many times. What antigen it recognizes has not been identified. One base away there is no much larger clone; base qualities are not given. Interpreted using the paper, the treatment or condition label stands for: in vitro stimulation with specific CMV peptide epitopes to enrich CMV-specific T cells. Overall results and qualifications from the work: In both this cohort and an independent roughly 400-donor cohort, the cumulative frequency of public TCR beta family members distinguished carriers of CMV infection plus the relevant HLA type. In the ex vivo response, HLA-C-restricted CMV-specific TCR beta clonotypes were dominant, and in two of eight donors the single most frequent clonotype came from this HLA-C-restricted group.

TCRdb lists the instrument as Illumina HiSeq 1500. TCRdb cleaned the public reads at Q25 with fastp, built clones with MiXCR and kept in-frame beta chains. Each record represents a unique CDR3 protein, reported with the most common genes and DNA among its rows. This sample is represented by tens of thousands of distinct CDR3 sequences; approximately 43% of them were singletons. The ten largest clones represent just over 90% of the sample. The material sequenced was CD8+ T cells from cultured PBMCs, taken from culture after CMV antigen stimulation. The source is a human donor in good health (CMV status not recorded). Some clones in this sample may be carry-over from other donors' samples.

The DNA sequence reads TGCAGCGTTGAAGATCATACGGGCAGTTTCAACTATGGCTACACCTTC. Its protein product is CSVEDHTGSFNYGYTF. This receptor chain uses TRBV29-1 and TRBJ1-2, with the D gene call left open. The V end loses 0 bases and the J end loses 2 bases, and a stretch of 16 bases separates them. For CDR1 and CDR2, the germline V gene lists SQVTM and ANQGSEA. Including cysteine and phenylalanine, the CDR3 has 16 amino acids. The retained sequence is limited to the CDR3, 48 bases, with the frame set at the first base.